This TCR beta chain was captured in a study of blood T cell repertoires in COVID-19. Study overall: COVID-19 samples from acute and convalescent phases originated in the United States, Italy and Spain. Nucleic acid was either cDNA or gDNA, and it came from T cells, B-cell-depleted T cells, or PBMCs.

Methods used by the authors: Amplification of reference gene primers was used by the study to estimate nucleated cell counts. Method: immunoSEQ multiplex PCR; TCRdb's copy keeps in-frame clones and lacks some. V and J calls and clone size are copied from that table; D and trimming were computed from the DNA. The table shows fewer than 200,000 clones, with around 72% occurring only once. The germline V gene encodes CDR1 KGHDR and CDR2 SFDVKD. The V end lost 1 base, the J end lost 6 bases, and 15 bases lay between the germline ends. The CDR3 runs 16 residues. The sequence derives from an elderly woman with acute or convalescent COVID-19. The genes are TRBV24-1 and TRBJ2-1, with D perhaps matching TRBD1 (6 bases). The sample taken for sequencing was peripheral blood. Here the CDR3 DNA reads TGTGCCACCAGTGATTTCCCAGGGGCCTCAGGCAATGAGCAGTTCTTC. This codes for CATSDFPGASGNEQFF.